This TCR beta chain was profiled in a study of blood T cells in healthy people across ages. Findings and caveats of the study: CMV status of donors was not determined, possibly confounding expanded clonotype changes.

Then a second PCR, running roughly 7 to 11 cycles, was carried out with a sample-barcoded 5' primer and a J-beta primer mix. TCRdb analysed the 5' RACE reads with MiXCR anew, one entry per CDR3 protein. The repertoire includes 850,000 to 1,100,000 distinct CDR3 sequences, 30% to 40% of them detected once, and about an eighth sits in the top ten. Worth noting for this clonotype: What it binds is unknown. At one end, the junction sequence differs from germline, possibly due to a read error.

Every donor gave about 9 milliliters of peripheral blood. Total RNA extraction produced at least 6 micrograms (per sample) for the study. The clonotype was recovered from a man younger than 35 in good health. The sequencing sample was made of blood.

The CDR3 region is CSARDGLGNSPPHF. The CDR3 DNA is TGCAGTGCTAGAGACGGCCTTGGAAATTCACCCCCCCACTTT. The chain has TRBV20-1 and TRBJ1-6, with D unclear. The CDR3 loop spans 14 amino acids. Germline V gene lookup returns CDR1 DFQATT and CDR2 SNEGSKA (reference sequence).